Each of the 19 T cell receptor beta chains below was sequenced from the same sample in a study of T cell repertoires in cytomegalovirus infection. MiXCR, run by TCRdb on the reads, gives a single entry per CDR3 protein. In the table there are under 70,000 distinct CDR3 sequences, about 33% of which are singletons. Which antigens these TCRs recognize remains unknown. The sample was PBMCs, sequenced either directly or after in vitro stimulation (not recorded which). These receptors all come from a human donor in good health (CMV status not recorded). Some clones in this sample may be carry-over from other donors' samples.

A single count supports this clonotype. The chain employs TRBV28 and TRBJ2-1; TRBD2 is a possible D gene (5 bases). The CDR3 contains 13 residues. Germline V gives CDR1 MDHEN, CDR2 SYDVKM. With 5 bases removed from V and 6 bases from J, the gap between germline ends came to 11 bases. CDR3 region: CASSITRRNEQFF. The DNA for the CDR3 is TGTGCCAGCAGTATAACTAGACGCAATGAGCAGTTCTTC.

This clonotype was recorded a few times. This chain connects TRBV7-6 to TRBJ1-1, with a possible D match to TRBD1 (6 bases). The CDR3 has 17 residues. Looked up from germline, CDR1 is SGHVS and CDR2 is FNYEAQ. Trimming cost V 4 bases and J 5 bases, with 23 bases left between them. The CDR3, as DNA: TGTGCCAGCAGCTCTCTCAGATCTACAGGGTCGGAAACTGAAGCTTTCTTT. Encoded protein: CASSSLRSTGSETEAFF.

Many counts were recorded for this clonotype. The V gene is TRBV7-2, the J gene TRBJ1-6; TRBD1 agrees at 7 bases. V shed 6 bases and J 5 bases; nucleotides not matched to a gene: 10. CDR1 and CDR2 (germline): SGHTA, FQGNSA. This CDR3 is 16 amino acids long. In nucleotides, the CDR3 is TGTGCCAGCAGTCAACAGGGGCGCCTAGATAATTCACCCCTCCACTTT. Residues: CASSQQGRLDNSPLHF.

The rearrangement joins TRBV7-9 to TRBJ1-1, with a possible D match to TRBD1 (5 bases). Trimming cost V 1 base and J 4 bases, with 16 bases left between them. The germline CDR1 and CDR2 sequences are SEHNR and FQNEAQ (reference sequence). This CDR3 has 16 amino acids. The CDR3 nucleotides read TGTGCCAGCAGCTTAGGAACAGGTAGTGTGGGCACTGAAGCTTTCTTT. Protein: CASSLGTGSVGTEAFF.

The gene calls are TRBV5-1 and TRBJ1-3; TRBD1 matches at 9 bases. The V gene's germline CDR1 is SGHRS and CDR2 YFSETQ. The CDR3 sequence is 15 residues long. Trimming at V came to 4 bases and at J to 6 bases, leaving 8 bases not matched to a gene. The CDR3 protein is CASSRRTGAENTIYF. As DNA, the CDR3 is TGCGCCAGCAGCCGAAGGACAGGGGCGGAAAACACCATATATTTT.

This clonotype was observed a few times. This rearrangement joins TRBV7-2 to TRBJ1-1; D might be TRBD1 (5 bases). The germline gives CDR1 SGHTA, CDR2 FQGNSA. This CDR3 region has 13 residues. V shed 5 bases and J shed 10 bases, with 17 bases lying between them. In nucleotides, the CDR3 is TGTGCCAGCAGCCCGGGGACTTCCCGGGTAGCTTTCTTT. It translates to CASSPGTSRVAFF. The complete variable domain, with remaining parts taken from reference TRBV7-2 and TRBJ1-1, reads GAGVSQSPSNKVTEKGKDVELRCDPISGHTALYWYRQSLGQGLEFLIYFQGNSAPDKSGLPSDRFSAERTGGSVSTLTIQRTQQEDSAVYLCASSPGTSRVAFFGQGTRLTVV.

This chain connects TRBV7-9 to TRBJ2-5; D is possibly TRBD2 (5 bases). The CDR3 runs 13 residues. With 6 bases removed from V and 4 bases from J, the gap between germline ends came to 12 bases. The germline CDR1 and CDR2 sequences are SEHNR and FQNEAQ (reference sequence). As DNA, the CDR3 is TGTGCCAGCAGTTCCACTAGTGTAGAGACCCAGTACTTC. Translating gives CASSSTSVETQYF.

The chain uses TRBV4-3 and TRBJ1-2; D might be TRBD1 (5 bases). This CDR3 is 15 amino acids long. Per the germline V gene, CDR1 is LGHNA and CDR2 is YSLEER. V was shortened by 1 base and J by 3 bases, with 12 bases between the two germline ends. CDR3 sequence reads: CASSQGVRGDYGYTF. DNA of the CDR3: TGCGCCAGCAGCCAAGGAGTTCGGGGGGACTATGGCTACACCTTC.

The chain employs TRBV5-4 and TRBJ1-5; D is possibly TRBD1 (6 bases). Germline V gene data show CDR1 as SGHNT and CDR2 as YYREEE (reference sequence). The V end lost 0 bases, the J end lost 7 bases, and 8 bases lay between the germline ends. The CDR3 contains 13 residues. CDR3 residues: CASSLAGQQPQHF. The CDR3 bases are TGTGCCAGCAGCTTGGCCGGACAGCAGCCCCAGCATTTT.

The chain is built from TRBV7-6 and TRBJ1-1, with 7 bases lining up with TRBD1. Germline assignment: CDR1 SGHVS and CDR2 FNYEAQ. Unmatched junction bases numbered 18, after V lost 6 bases and J lost 5 bases. This CDR3 is built from 17 residues. This CDR3 is CASRPTGTASFETEAFF. CDR3 nucleotides: TGTGCCAGCAGACCAACGGGGACAGCGTCCTTTGAGACTGAAGCTTTCTTT.

The rearrangement joins TRBV7-6 to TRBJ1-1; D call uncertain. Germline V CDR1 and CDR2: SGHVS, FNYEAQ. The CDR3 length is 10 residues. V was clipped by 4 bases and J by 11 bases, with 8 bases between them. The CDR3 DNA reads TGTGCCAGCAGCTATAACCCGGCTTTCTTT. This encodes CASSYNPAFF.

This chain uses TRBV20-1 with TRBJ1-5, with D perhaps matching TRBD1 (5 bases). Per the germline V gene, CDR1 is DFQATT and CDR2 is SNEGSKA (reference sequence). V was trimmed by 3 bases and J by 6 bases, leaving 12 bases between them. CDR3 length: 13 residues. The chain's CDR3 is CSARAGRGQPQHF. DNA of the CDR3: TGCAGTGCTAGGGCAGGGCGGGGTCAGCCCCAGCATTTT.

The chain has TRBV14 and TRBJ1-1; no clear D gene. Trimming stripped 2 bases from V and 2 bases from J, with 9 bases between. CDR1 and CDR2 from the germline V gene are SGHDN and FVKESK. The CDR3 loop spans 14 amino acids. The CDR3 nucleotides are TGTGCCAGCAGCCAACTAGGTGTTAACACTGAAGCTTTCTTT. Protein sequence: CASSQLGVNTEAFF.

V usage is TRBV2 and J usage is TRBJ1-6, with 7 bases lining up with TRBD1. Germline CDR1 reads SNHLY; CDR2 reads FYNNEI. The CDR3 spans 16 residues. Trimming removed 8 bases from V and 8 bases from J; junction bases left unmatched: 15. The CDR3 DNA reads TGTGCCAGCTCTCTCAGGGGGACTCCCCGGGATTCACCCCTCCACTTT. Translation gives CASSLRGTPRDSPLHF. The whole variable domain, remainder taken from reference TRBV2 and TRBJ1-6, is EPEVTQTPSHQVTQMGQEVILRCVPISNHLYFYWYRQILGQKVEFLVSFYNNEISEKSEIFDDQFSVERPDGSNFTLKIRSTKLEDSAMYFCASSLRGTPRDSPLHFGNGTRLTVT.

CDR3 DNA: TGTGCCAGTAGTATCCCAGGACAGGACTTCTATGGCTACACCTTC. This gives the protein CASSIPGQDFYGYTF. The J gene is TRBJ1-2, the V gene TRBV19, with 7 bases fitting TRBD1. Trimming at V came to 3 bases and at J to 4 bases, leaving 8 bases not matched to a gene. Germline lookup yields CDR1 LNHDA and CDR2 SQIVND (reference sequence). The CDR3 runs to 15 residues.

The gene calls are TRBV7-2 and TRBJ2-2; TRBD1 aligns across 10 bases. Germline lookup yields CDR1 SGHTA and CDR2 FQGNSA. The CDR3 has 15 residues. V shed 8 bases, J shed 5 bases, and the junction held 8 bases outside the gene matches. DNA for the CDR3: TGTGCCAGCCACGGGCCGGGACAGGGGACCGGGGAGCTGTTTTTT. This codes for CASHGPGQGTGELFF.

The gene calls are TRBV15 and TRBJ1-5; TRBD1 matches 9 bases. CDR3 length: 16 residues. CDR1 LNHNV and CDR2 YYDKDF come from the germline V gene (reference sequence). The V segment lost 1 base and the J segment 0 bases; nucleotides outside the gene matches: 1. The CDR3 reads CATSRGDRDSNQPQHF. CDR3 nucleotide sequence: TGTGCCACCAGCAGAGGGGACAGGGATAGCAATCAGCCCCAGCATTTT. The full variable domain, its missing parts supplied by reference TRBV15 and TRBJ1-5, is DAMVIQNPRYQVTQFGKPVTLSCSQTLNHNVMYWYQQKSSQAPKLLFHYYDKDFNNEADTPDNFQSRRPNTSFCFLDIRSPGLGDTAMYLCATSRGDRDSNQPQHFGDGTRLSIL.

This clonotype was counted at least ten times. The chain employs TRBV11-1 and TRBJ2-1, with D unresolved. The CDR3 loop spans 14 amino acids. The germline V and J ends were trimmed by 5 bases and 8 bases, with 16 bases remaining between them. Per germline, CDR1 SGHAT and CDR2 FQDESV (reference sequence). CDR3 loop: CASSPNESRDEQFF. The DNA for the CDR3 is TGTGCCAGCAGCCCAAACGAATCCCGGGATGAGCAGTTCTTC.

In its sample, this clonotype was seen a few times. The chain employs TRBV20-1 and TRBJ2-1; TRBD2 matches at 9 bases. Per germline, CDR1 DFQATT and CDR2 SNEGSKA (reference sequence). The CDR3 totals 13 residues. J lost 8 bases, V lost 4 bases, and 6 bases had no gene match. Here the CDR3 reads CSAISGSADEQFF. CDR3 nucleotides: TGCAGTGCTATTAGCGGGAGTGCGGATGAGCAGTTCTTC.